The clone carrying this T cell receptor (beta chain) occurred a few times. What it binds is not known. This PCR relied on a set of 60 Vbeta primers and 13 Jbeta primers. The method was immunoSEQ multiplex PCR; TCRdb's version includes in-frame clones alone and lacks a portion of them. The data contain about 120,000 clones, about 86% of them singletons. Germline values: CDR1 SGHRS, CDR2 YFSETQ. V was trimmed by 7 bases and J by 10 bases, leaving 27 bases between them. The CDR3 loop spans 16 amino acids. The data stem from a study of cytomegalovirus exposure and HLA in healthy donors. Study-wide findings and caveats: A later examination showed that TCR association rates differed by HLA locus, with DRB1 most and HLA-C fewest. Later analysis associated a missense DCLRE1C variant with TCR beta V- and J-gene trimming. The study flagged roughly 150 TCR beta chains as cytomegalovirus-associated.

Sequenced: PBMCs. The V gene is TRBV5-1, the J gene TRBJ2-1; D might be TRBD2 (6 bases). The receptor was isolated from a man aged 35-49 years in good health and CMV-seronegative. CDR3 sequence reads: CASQYTVGGRAIEQFF. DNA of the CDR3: TGCGCCAGCCAATACACCGTCGGGGGTCGGGCAATAGAGCAGTTCTTC. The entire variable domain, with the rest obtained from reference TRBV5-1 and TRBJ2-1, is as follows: KAGVTQTPRYLIKTRGQQVTLSCSPISGHRSVSWYQQTPGQGLQFLFEYFSETQRNKGNFPGRFSGRQFSNSRSEMNVSTLELGDSALYLCASQYTVGGRAIEQFFGPGTRLTVL.